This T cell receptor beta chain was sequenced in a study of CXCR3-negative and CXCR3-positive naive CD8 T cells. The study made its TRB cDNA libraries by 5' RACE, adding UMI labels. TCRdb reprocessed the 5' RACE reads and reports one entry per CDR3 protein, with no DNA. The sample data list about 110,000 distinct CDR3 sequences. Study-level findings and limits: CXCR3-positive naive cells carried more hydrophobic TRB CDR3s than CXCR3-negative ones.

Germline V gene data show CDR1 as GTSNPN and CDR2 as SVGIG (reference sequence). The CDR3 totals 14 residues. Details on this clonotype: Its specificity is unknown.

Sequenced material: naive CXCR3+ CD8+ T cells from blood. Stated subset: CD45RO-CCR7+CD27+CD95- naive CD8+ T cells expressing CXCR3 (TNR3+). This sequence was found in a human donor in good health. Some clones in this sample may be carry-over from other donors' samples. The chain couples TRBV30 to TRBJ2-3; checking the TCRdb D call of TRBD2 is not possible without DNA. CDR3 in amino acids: CAWNLAGLTDTQYF. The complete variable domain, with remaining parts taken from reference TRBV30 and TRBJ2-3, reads SQTIHQWPATLVQPVGSPLSLECTVEGTSNPNLYWYRQAAGRGLQLLFYSVGIGQISSEVPQNLSASRPQDRQFILSSKKLLLSDSGFYLCAWNLAGLTDTQYFGPGTRLTVL.